Listed below are T cell receptor beta chains from one sample, sequenced in a study of blood T cell repertoires in COVID-19. The repertoire was sequenced with immunoSEQ multiplex PCR; TCRdb's copy has only in-frame clones and lacks some. The table records 150,000 to 200,000 clones, 85% to 90% of them present only once. Sequencing was done on a sample of peripheral blood. The source is a man aged 18 to 29 with active or convalescent COVID-19. CDR3s include the opening cysteine and the closing phenylalanine or tryptophan. A D gene is named only where the DNA matches it firmly. Rows give clone size only sometimes, using once, few, many, or a class for an expanded clone.

J gene: TRBJ2-3; D gene: TRBD2; V gene: TRBV10-1; clone size: NA; CDR3 protein: CARRGLAGGPDTQYF; CDR3 DNA: TGCGCCAGAAGGGGACTAGCGGGGGGGCCCGATACGCAGTATTTT
J gene: TRBJ2-1; D gene: TRBD1; V gene: TRBV20-1; clone size: NA; CDR3 protein: CSAKPGQEQFF; CDR3 DNA: TGCAGTGCCAAACCGGGACAGGAGCAGTTCTTC
J gene: TRBJ2-3; D gene: TRBD2; V gene: TRBV19; clone size: NA; CDR3 protein: CASSLDSGRADTQYF; CDR3 DNA: TGTGCCAGTAGTTTGGATAGCGGGAGAGCAGATACGCAGTATTTT
J gene: TRBJ2-1; D gene: TRBD2; V gene: TRBV24-1; clone size: once; CDR3 protein: CATSDLGSLAGGHNEQFF; CDR3 DNA: TGTGCCACCAGTGATTTAGGATCGCTAGCGGGAGGTCACAATGAGCAGTTCTTC
J gene: TRBJ2-2; D gene: TRBD2; V gene: TRBV19; clone size: NA; CDR3 protein: CASSNKGTSGSTGELFF; CDR3 DNA: TGTGCCAGTAGTAACAAGGGGACTAGCGGATCTACCGGGGAGCTGTTTTTT
J gene: TRBJ2-2; D gene: NA; V gene: TRBV18; clone size: once; CDR3 protein: CASSRTREPGNTGELFF; CDR3 DNA: TGTGCCAGCTCTCGAACCCGGGAGCCAGGGAACACCGGGGAGCTGTTTTTT
J gene: TRBJ2-5; D gene: NA; V gene: TRBV5-1; clone size: NA; CDR3 protein: CASSYASVRDQETQYF; CDR3 DNA: TGCGCCAGCAGCTATGCATCCGTGAGGGACCAAGAGACCCAGTACTTC
J gene: TRBJ2-3; D gene: TRBD2; V gene: TRBV7-3; clone size: once; CDR3 protein: CASSLSSGSADTQYF; CDR3 DNA: TGTGCCAGCAGCTTATCTAGCGGGTCGGCAGATACGCAGTATTTT
J gene: TRBJ2-3; D gene: NA; V gene: TRBV3-1/TRBV3-2; clone size: NA; CDR3 protein: CASSQSSDTQYF; CDR3 DNA: TGTGCCAGCAGCCAGAGTTCAGATACGCAGTATTTT
J gene: TRBJ1-1; D gene: TRBD1; V gene: TRBV28; clone size: NA; CDR3 protein: CASSLVGQGNTEAFF; CDR3 DNA: TGTGCCAGCAGTTTAGTGGGACAGGGGAACACTGAAGCTTTCTTT
J gene: TRBJ2-3; D gene: NA; V gene: TRBV7-2; clone size: NA; CDR3 protein: CASSLGATAFITDTQYF; CDR3 DNA: TGTGCCAGCAGCTTAGGCGCGACAGCCTTTATCACAGATACGCAGTATTTT
J gene: TRBJ2-5; D gene: NA; V gene: TRBV7-9; clone size: NA; CDR3 protein: CASSTVLAYHQETQYF; CDR3 DNA: TGTGCCAGCAGCACAGTGTTGGCATACCACCAAGAGACCCAGTACTTC
J gene: TRBJ1-2; D gene: TRBD1; V gene: TRBV5-4; clone size: NA; CDR3 protein: CASSRMLGQEAYGYTF; CDR3 DNA: TGTGCCAGCAGCAGGATGCTTGGACAGGAGGCGTATGGCTACACCTTC
J gene: TRBJ1-1; D gene: TRBD1; V gene: TRBV2; clone size: NA; CDR3 protein: CASSGDRGRVTEAFF; CDR3 DNA: TGTGCCAGCAGTGGGGACAGGGGGCGCGTCACTGAAGCTTTCTTT
J gene: TRBJ1-4; D gene: TRBD1; V gene: TRBV10-2; clone size: NA; CDR3 protein: CASSRTGEEKLFF; CDR3 DNA: TGCGCCAGCAGCAGGACAGGGGAAGAAAAACTGTTTTTT
J gene: TRBJ1-6; D gene: NA; V gene: TRBV7-9; clone size: NA; CDR3 protein: CASSLRGDGSPLHF; CDR3 DNA: TGTGCCAGCAGCTTAAGGGGTGATGGGTCACCCCTCCACTTT
J gene: TRBJ1-2; D gene: TRBD1; V gene: TRBV6-2/TRBV6-3; clone size: NA; CDR3 protein: CASSYGGQAYGYTF; CDR3 DNA: TGTGCCAGCAGTTACGGGGGACAGGCCTATGGCTACACCTTC
J gene: TRBJ2-2; D gene: TRBD2; V gene: TRBV5-8; clone size: NA; CDR3 protein: CASSLVSGRANGELFF; CDR3 DNA: TGTGCCAGCAGCTTGGTTTCCGGGAGGGCCAACGGGGAGCTGTTTTTT
J gene: TRBJ2-5; D gene: TRBD1; V gene: TRBV27; clone size: NA; CDR3 protein: CASSLGDRSQETQYF; CDR3 DNA: TGTGCCAGCAGTTTAGGGGACAGGTCCCAAGAGACCCAGTACTTC
J gene: TRBJ1-3; D gene: TRBD1; V gene: TRBV5-1; clone size: NA; CDR3 protein: CASSPGTGVGNTIYF; CDR3 DNA: TGCGCCAGCAGCCCCGGGACAGGGGTAGGAAACACCATATATTTT
J gene: TRBJ2-4; D gene: TRBD2; V gene: TRBV5-4; clone size: NA; CDR3 protein: CASSPRGGSQQNIQYF; CDR3 DNA: TGTGCCAGCAGCCCCCGCGGCGGGAGTCAACAAAACATTCAGTACTTC
J gene: TRBJ1-1; D gene: NA; V gene: TRBV20-1; clone size: NA; CDR3 protein: CSARRGEAFF; CDR3 DNA: TGCAGTGCTAGGCGAGGCGAAGCTTTCTTT
J gene: TRBJ2-7; D gene: NA; V gene: TRBV9; clone size: NA; CDR3 protein: CASSLHRGGEQYF; CDR3 DNA: TGTGCCAGCAGCCTCCACAGGGGGGGGGAGCAGTACTTC
J gene: TRBJ2-5; D gene: TRBD1; V gene: TRBV28; clone size: NA; CDR3 protein: CASNPLTGREETQYF; CDR3 DNA: TGTGCCAGCAACCCCCTGACAGGGCGAGAAGAGACCCAGTACTTC
J gene: TRBJ2-3; D gene: TRBD2; V gene: TRBV5-1; clone size: NA; CDR3 protein: CASARYLAGGTDTQYF; CDR3 DNA: TGCGCCAGCGCTCGATATCTGGCGGGGGGGACAGATACGCAGTATTTT
J gene: TRBJ2-6; D gene: NA; V gene: TRBV7-9; clone size: NA; CDR3 protein: CASSLIPGSGANVLTF; CDR3 DNA: TGTGCCAGCAGCTTGATCCCGGGATCTGGGGCCAACGTCCTGACTTTC
J gene: TRBJ1-1; D gene: NA; V gene: TRBV6-2/TRBV6-3; clone size: NA; CDR3 protein: CASSGRQGVSTEAFF; CDR3 DNA: TGTGCCAGTAGTGGCCGACAAGGGGTAAGCACTGAAGCTTTCTTT
J gene: TRBJ2-1; D gene: TRBD2; V gene: TRBV2; clone size: NA; CDR3 protein: CASSGKAGAIYNEQFF; CDR3 DNA: TGTGCCAGCAGCGGTAAAGCGGGAGCTATCTACAATGAGCAGTTCTTC
J gene: TRBJ1-4; D gene: TRBD1; V gene: TRBV7-8; clone size: NA; CDR3 protein: CASSLHRGGGEKLFF; CDR3 DNA: TGTGCCAGCAGCTTACACAGGGGAGGTGGAGAAAAACTGTTTTTT
J gene: TRBJ2-5; D gene: TRBD2; V gene: TRBV4-1; clone size: NA; CDR3 protein: CASSQRLAGDQETQYF; CDR3 DNA: TGCGCCAGCAGCCAGAGACTAGCGGGAGATCAAGAGACCCAGTACTTC
J gene: TRBJ2-1; D gene: TRBD1; V gene: TRBV29-1; clone size: NA; CDR3 protein: CSVEGAGGDRYLLQFF; CDR3 DNA: TGCAGCGTTGAGGGTGCAGGGGGCGACCGGTACCTATTGCAGTTCTTC
J gene: TRBJ1-3; D gene: NA; V gene: TRBV15; clone size: NA; CDR3 protein: CATSRDRGRGVGNTIYF; CDR3 DNA: TGTGCCACCAGCAGAGATCGCGGCAGGGGAGTTGGAAACACCATATATTTT
J gene: TRBJ2-5; D gene: TRBD2; V gene: TRBV19; clone size: NA; CDR3 protein: CASSTQLAGGQETQYF; CDR3 DNA: TGTGCCAGTAGTACCCAACTAGCGGGGGGCCAAGAGACCCAGTACTTC
J gene: TRBJ1-1; D gene: NA; V gene: TRBV27; clone size: NA; CDR3 protein: CASGYRAENTEAFF; CDR3 DNA: TGTGCCAGCGGATACAGGGCCGAGAACACTGAAGCTTTCTTT
J gene: TRBJ1-5; D gene: TRBD1; V gene: TRBV5-1; clone size: NA; CDR3 protein: CASSPGQGSQPQHF; CDR3 DNA: TGCGCCAGCAGCCCGGGACAGGGAAGTCAGCCCCAGCATTTT
J gene: TRBJ1-2; D gene: TRBD1; V gene: TRBV6-2/TRBV6-3; clone size: NA; CDR3 protein: CASSYPPDRGDGYTF; CDR3 DNA: TGTGCCAGCAGTTACCCTCCGGACAGGGGAGATGGCTACACCTTC
J gene: TRBJ1-1; D gene: NA; V gene: TRBV27; clone size: NA; CDR3 protein: CASPRGAGMNTEAFF; CDR3 DNA: TGTGCCAGCCCGCGGGGGGCAGGTATGAACACTGAAGCTTTCTTT
J gene: TRBJ1-3; D gene: NA; V gene: TRBV28; clone size: NA; CDR3 protein: CASSPYTLIGGLGNTIYF; CDR3 DNA: TGTGCCAGCAGTCCATACACATTAATCGGTGGACTCGGAAACACCATATATTTT
J gene: TRBJ1-3; D gene: TRBD1; V gene: TRBV19; clone size: NA; CDR3 protein: CASTPSRGSGNTIYF; CDR3 DNA: TGTGCCAGTACCCCCTCCAGGGGGTCAGGAAACACCATATATTTT
J gene: TRBJ2-1; D gene: TRBD1; V gene: TRBV11-3; clone size: NA; CDR3 protein: CASSPRQGWDNEQFF; CDR3 DNA: TGTGCCAGCAGCCCCCGACAGGGTTGGGACAATGAGCAGTTCTTC
J gene: TRBJ2-3; D gene: TRBD1; V gene: TRBV19; clone size: NA; CDR3 protein: CASSTGQGADTQYF; CDR3 DNA: TGTGCCAGTAGTACGGGACAGGGAGCAGATACGCAGTATTTT
J gene: TRBJ1-1; D gene: NA; V gene: TRBV19; clone size: NA; CDR3 protein: CASWSGTPMNTEAFF; CDR3 DNA: TGTGCCAGTTGGTCCGGGACACCTATGAACACTGAAGCTTTCTTT
J gene: TRBJ2-2; D gene: NA; V gene: TRBV6-6; clone size: once; CDR3 protein: CASSNGVGELFF; CDR3 DNA: TGTGCCAGCAGCAACGGGGTAGGGGAGCTGTTTTTT
J gene: TRBJ1-1; D gene: TRBD1; V gene: TRBV7-2; clone size: once; CDR3 protein: CASSPGTGQVYTEAFF; CDR3 DNA: TGTGCCAGCAGCCCTGGGACAGGGCAGGTCTACACTGAAGCTTTCTTT
J gene: TRBJ2-2; D gene: NA; V gene: TRBV9; clone size: few; CDR3 protein: CASRLDINTGELFF; CDR3 DNA: TGTGCCAGCAGATTGGACATAAACACCGGGGAGCTGTTTTTT
J gene: TRBJ1-2; D gene: TRBD1; V gene: TRBV9; clone size: NA; CDR3 protein: CASSAGTGGGYTF; CDR3 DNA: TGTGCCAGCAGCGCGGGGACAGGGGGTGGCTACACCTTC
J gene: TRBJ2-5; D gene: TRBD2; V gene: TRBV9; clone size: NA; CDR3 protein: CASSVDGRETQYF; CDR3 DNA: TGTGCCAGCAGCGTAGACGGGAGGGAGACCCAGTACTTC
J gene: TRBJ2-3; D gene: NA; V gene: TRBV5-1; clone size: once; CDR3 protein: CASSLGLGGQWQYF; CDR3 DNA: TGCGCCAGCAGCTTGGGTTTGGGGGGACAGTGGCAGTATTTT
J gene: TRBJ1-1; D gene: NA; V gene: TRBV10-3; clone size: NA; CDR3 protein: CAISGRENTEAFF; CDR3 DNA: TGTGCCATCAGTGGGCGGGAGAACACTGAAGCTTTCTTT
J gene: TRBJ1-1; D gene: TRBD1; V gene: TRBV5-4; clone size: NA; CDR3 protein: CASSPGQDPNTEAFF; CDR3 DNA: TGTGCCAGCAGCCCAGGACAGGACCCGAACACTGAAGCTTTCTTT
J gene: TRBJ2-7; D gene: TRBD2; V gene: TRBV3-1/TRBV3-2; clone size: few; CDR3 protein: CASSRTSGSGFDEQYF; CDR3 DNA: TGTGCCAGCAGCCGAACTAGCGGGAGCGGTTTCGACGAGCAGTACTTC
J gene: TRBJ1-1; D gene: TRBD1; V gene: TRBV12-3/TRBV12-4; clone size: NA; CDR3 protein: CASRGTVPEAFF; CDR3 DNA: TGTGCCAGCAGAGGGACAGTTCCTGAAGCTTTCTTT
J gene: TRBJ2-1; D gene: NA; V gene: TRBV4-3; clone size: NA; CDR3 protein: CASSQDERAPYNEQFF; CDR3 DNA: TGCGCCAGCAGCCAAGATGAGCGGGCCCCCTACAATGAGCAGTTCTTC
J gene: TRBJ1-1; D gene: TRBD1; V gene: TRBV27; clone size: NA; CDR3 protein: CASSPALTGQTKNTEAFF; CDR3 DNA: TGTGCCAGCAGTCCCGCCCTAACGGGACAGACCAAGAACACTGAAGCTTTCTTT
J gene: TRBJ1-1; D gene: NA; V gene: TRBV27; clone size: once; CDR3 protein: CASSLAQSNTEAFF; CDR3 DNA: TGTGCCAGCAGTTTAGCCCAGTCGAACACTGAAGCTTTCTTT